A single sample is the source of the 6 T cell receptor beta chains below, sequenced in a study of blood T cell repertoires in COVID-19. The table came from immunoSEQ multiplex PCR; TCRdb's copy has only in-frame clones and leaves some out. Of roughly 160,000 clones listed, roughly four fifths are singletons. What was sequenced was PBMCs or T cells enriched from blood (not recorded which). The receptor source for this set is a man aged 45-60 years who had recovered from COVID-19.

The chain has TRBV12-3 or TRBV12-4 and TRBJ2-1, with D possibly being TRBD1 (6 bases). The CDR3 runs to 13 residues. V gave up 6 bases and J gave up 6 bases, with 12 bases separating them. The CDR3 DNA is TGTGCCAGCAGGGAGACAGGTTCCAATGAGCAGTTCTTC. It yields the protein CASRETGSNEQFF.

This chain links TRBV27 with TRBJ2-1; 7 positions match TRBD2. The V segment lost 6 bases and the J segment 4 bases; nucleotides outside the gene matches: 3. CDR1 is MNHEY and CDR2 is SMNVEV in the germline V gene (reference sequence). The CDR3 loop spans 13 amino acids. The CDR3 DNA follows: TGTGCCAGCAGGTCTAGCGGATACAATGAGCAGTTCTTC. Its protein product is CASRSSGYNEQFF.

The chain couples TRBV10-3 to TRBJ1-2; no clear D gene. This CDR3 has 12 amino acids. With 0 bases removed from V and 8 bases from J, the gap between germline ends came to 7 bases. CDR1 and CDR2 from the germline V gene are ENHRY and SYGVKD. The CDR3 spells CAISESTGGYTF. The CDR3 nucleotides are TGTGCCATCAGTGAGTCAACGGGAGGCTACACCTTC.

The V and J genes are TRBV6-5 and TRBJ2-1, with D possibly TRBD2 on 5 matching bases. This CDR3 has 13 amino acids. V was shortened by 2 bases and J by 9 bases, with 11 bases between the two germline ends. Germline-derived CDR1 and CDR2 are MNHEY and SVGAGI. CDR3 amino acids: CASSYRGRGEQFF. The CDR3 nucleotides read TGTGCCAGCAGTTACCGTGGCCGGGGTGAGCAGTTCTTC.

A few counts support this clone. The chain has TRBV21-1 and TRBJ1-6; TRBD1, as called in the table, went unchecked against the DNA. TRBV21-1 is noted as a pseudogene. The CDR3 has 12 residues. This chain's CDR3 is CASIKGSAPLHF. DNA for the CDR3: TGTGCCAGCATCAAAGGGTCAGCACCCCTCCACTTT.

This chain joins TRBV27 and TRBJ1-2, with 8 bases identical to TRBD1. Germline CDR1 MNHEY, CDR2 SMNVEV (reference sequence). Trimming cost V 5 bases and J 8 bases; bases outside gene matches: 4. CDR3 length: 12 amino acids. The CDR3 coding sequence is TGTGCCAGCAGTCTGACAGGGGCCGGCTACACCTTC. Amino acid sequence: CASSLTGAGYTF.